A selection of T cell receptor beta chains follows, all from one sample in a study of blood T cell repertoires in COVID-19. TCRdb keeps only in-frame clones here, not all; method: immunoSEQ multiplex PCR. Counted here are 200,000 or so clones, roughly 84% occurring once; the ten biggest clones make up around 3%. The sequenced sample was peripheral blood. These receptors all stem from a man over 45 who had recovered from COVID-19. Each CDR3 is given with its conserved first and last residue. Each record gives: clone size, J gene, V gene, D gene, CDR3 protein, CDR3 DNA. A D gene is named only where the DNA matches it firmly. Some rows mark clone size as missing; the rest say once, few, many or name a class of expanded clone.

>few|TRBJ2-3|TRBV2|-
CASTLGGSTDTQYF
TGTGCCAGCACGCTGGGAGGAAGCACAGATACGCAGTATTTT
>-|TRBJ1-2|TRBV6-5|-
CASSYSGRANYGYTF
TGTGCCAGCAGTTACTCGGGCCGAGCTAACTATGGCTACACCTTC
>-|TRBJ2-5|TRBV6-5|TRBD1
CASRTGGGKKTQYF
TGTGCCAGCCGGACAGGGGGCGGCAAAAAGACCCAGTACTTC
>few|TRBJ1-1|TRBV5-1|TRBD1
CASREGQPLNTEAFF
TGCGCCAGCAGGGAGGGACAGCCCCTGAACACTGAAGCTTTCTTT
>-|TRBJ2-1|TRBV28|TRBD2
CASSKPGLAGGSYNEQFF
TGTGCCAGCAGCAAGCCGGGACTAGCGGGAGGATCCTACAATGAGCAGTTCTTC
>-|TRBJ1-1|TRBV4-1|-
CASSHQQGGTEAFF
TGCGCCAGCAGCCACCAACAGGGTGGGACTGAAGCTTTCTTT
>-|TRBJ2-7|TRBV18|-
CASSAGQPYEQYF
TGTGCCAGCTCAGCGGGACAGCCCTACGAGCAGTACTTC
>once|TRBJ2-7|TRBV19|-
CASSPRGSNPYEQYF
TGTGCCAGTAGTCCCCGAGGGTCTAATCCCTACGAGCAGTACTTC
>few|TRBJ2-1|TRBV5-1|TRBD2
CASSQVVAGAGFF
TGCGCCAGCAGCCAGGTGGTAGCGGGAGCGGGGTTCTTC
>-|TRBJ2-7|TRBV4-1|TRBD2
CASSPSRGPGLAGVVQYF
TGCGCCAGCAGCCCATCCAGGGGCCCGGGACTAGCGGGAGTTGTGCAGTACTTC
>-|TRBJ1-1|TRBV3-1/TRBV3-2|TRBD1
CASSQDVSYRGRTEAFF
TGTGCCAGCAGCCAAGATGTTTCTTACAGGGGGCGAACTGAAGCTTTCTTT
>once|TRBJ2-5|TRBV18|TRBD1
CASSPQGQGAVQETQYF
TGTGCCAGCTCACCACAAGGACAGGGGGCTGTCCAAGAGACCCAGTACTTC
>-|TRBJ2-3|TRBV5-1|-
CASSSGQYTDTQYF
TGCGCCAGCAGCAGCGGACAGTACACAGATACGCAGTATTTT
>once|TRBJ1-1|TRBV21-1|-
CASSKDRDAPCTEAFF
TGTGCCAGCAGCAAGGACAGGGATGCGCCCTGCACTGAAGCTTTCTTT
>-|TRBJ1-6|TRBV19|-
CASSMSQGKNLSSPLHF
TGTGCCAGTAGTATGAGTCAGGGTAAGAATCTGAGTTCACCCCTCCACTTT
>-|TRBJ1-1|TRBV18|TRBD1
CASSPYKGAVNTEAFF
TGTGCCAGCTCACCATATAAGGGGGCTGTGAACACTGAAGCTTTCTTT
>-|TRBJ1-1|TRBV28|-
CASSLRGGTEAFF
TGTGCCAGCAGTTTGCGGGGTGGCACTGAAGCTTTCTTT
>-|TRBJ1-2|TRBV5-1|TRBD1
CASSYEGQGSGYTF
TGCGCCAGCAGCTACGAGGGACAGGGGAGCGGCTACACCTTC
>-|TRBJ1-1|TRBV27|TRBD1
CASSLGDRGFPYTEAFF
TGTGCCAGCAGTTTGGGGGACAGGGGATTCCCCTACACTGAAGCTTTCTTT
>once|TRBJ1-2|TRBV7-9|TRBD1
CASSLGGQGNYGYTF
TGTGCCAGCAGCTTAGGGGGACAGGGCAACTATGGCTACACCTTC
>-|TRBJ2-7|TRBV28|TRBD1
CASRGDSRIYEQYF
TGTGCCAGCAGGGGGGACAGTCGGATCTACGAGCAGTACTTC
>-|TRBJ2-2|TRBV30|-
CAWSVITGWTGELFF
TGTGCCTGGAGTGTAATAACGGGTTGGACCGGGGAGCTGTTTTTT
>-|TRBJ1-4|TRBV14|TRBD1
CASTVPRTGGLATNEKLFF
TGTGCCAGCACTGTCCCCAGGACAGGGGGCTTAGCAACTAATGAAAAACTGTTTTTT
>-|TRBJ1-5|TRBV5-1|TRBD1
CASSWGDRGHQPQHF
TGCGCCAGCAGCTGGGGTGACAGGGGACATCAGCCCCAGCATTTT
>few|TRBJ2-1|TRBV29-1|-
CSVEDQGPFQQNEQFF
TGCAGCGTTGAAGATCAGGGCCCATTCCAGCAGAATGAGCAGTTCTTC
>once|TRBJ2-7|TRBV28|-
CASSLRLRIFTYEQYF
TGTGCCAGCAGTTTGCGGTTGCGGATTTTTACCTACGAGCAGTACTTC